Below, 8 T cell receptor beta chains from the same sample are listed, as sequenced in a study of T-cell memory formation after mild COVID-19. From the 5' RACE reads, TCRdb called clonotypes with MiXCR, one entry per CDR3 protein. This sample yields about 430,000 distinct CDR3 sequences, of which roughly 17% are seen a single time; about 22% belongs to the top ten. Source material: PBMCs or a T cell subset sorted from them (not recorded which). The receptors were sampled from a man aged 18 to 30 who had mild COVID-19 (a few samples of this study predate the infection). Cell type and time point are not known.

This clonotype was counted a few times. The rearrangement uses TRBV5-1 and TRBJ2-1; unclear D gene. CDR1 and CDR2 from the germline V gene are SGHRS and YFSETQ. The CDR3 is 14 residues long. V lost 4 bases to trimming and J lost 10 bases, with 18 bases between them. The CDR3 region is CASSPDTAFPEQFF. The CDR3 nucleotides read TGCGCCAGCAGCCCCGACACGGCCTTCCCAGAGCAGTTCTTC.

The table lists this clonotype with a few counts. J is TRBJ2-1 and V is TRBV29-1; the D gene is possibly TRBD2 (5 bases). The CDR3 contains 13 residues. Germline V gene sequence: CDR1 SQVTM, CDR2 ANQGSEA. V lost 6 bases and J lost 8, with 17 bases in between. CDR3: CSVGKRVNDEQFF. The CDR3 coding sequence is TGCAGCGTCGGGAAAAGGGTAAACGATGAGCAGTTCTTC.

V and J are TRBV7-9 and TRBJ1-1; no reliable D call. The CDR3 length is 12 residues. Trimming shortened V by 8 bases and J by 0 bases, and 7 bases separated the two germline ends. From germline, CDR1 is SEHNR and CDR2 FQNEAQ (reference sequence). CDR3: CASGWVNTEAFF. CDR3 nucleotides: TGTGCCAGCGGCTGGGTGAACACTGAAGCTTTCTTT.

This clonotype was counted a few times. This chain connects TRBV5-1 to TRBJ2-5; D assignment may be TRBD1 or TRBD2 (7 bases each). Trimming removed 3 bases at V and 4 bases at J, with 16 bases between. CDR3 length: 15 residues. Germline V gene data show CDR1 as SGHRS and CDR2 as YFSETQ. DNA of the CDR3: TGCGCCAGCAGCTGGGGGGGACAGATGGGAGAGACCCAGTACTTC. This sequence encodes CASSWGGQMGETQYF.

This clonotype occurred a few times. The CDR3 sequence is CASSPGTRANQPQHF. CDR3 DNA sequence: TGTGCCAGCAGCCCGGGGACCAGGGCGAATCAGCCCCAGCATTTT. V is TRBV3-1 and J is TRBJ1-5; maybe TRBD1 (5 bases). This CDR3 comprises 15 residues. V dropped 4 bases and J dropped 4 bases, with 14 bases sitting between them. The germline V gene encodes CDR1 LGHDT and CDR2 YNNKEL (reference sequence). Complete variable domain (other parts from reference TRBV3-1 and TRBJ1-5): DTAVSQTPKYLVTQMGNDKSIKCEQNLGHDTMYWYKQDSKKFLKIMFSYNNKELIINETVPNRFSPKSPDKAHLNLHINSLELGDSAVYFCASSPGTRANQPQHFGDGTRLSIL.

This clonotype appeared a few times. The chain has TRBV20-1 and TRBJ2-7; D remains ambiguous. Germline V gene data show CDR1 as DFQATT and CDR2 as SNEGSKA (reference sequence). V gave up 0 bases and J gave up 7 bases, with 10 bases separating them. The CDR3 totals 12 residues. The CDR3 DNA follows: TGCAGTGCTAGAGATCTGATTGTGGAGCAGTACGTC. As protein: CSARDLIVEQYV.

The genes are TRBV20-1 and TRBJ2-7, with 9 bases identical to TRBD2. The CDR3 is 14 residues long. The germline V gene encodes CDR1 DFQATT and CDR2 SNEGSKA (reference sequence). The CDR3 coding sequence is TGCAGTGCAAGAGCGGGGGGCCACTCCTACGAGCAGTACGTC. Protein: CSARAGGHSYEQYV.

The chain employs TRBV10-3 and TRBJ2-3, with 10 nucleotides matching TRBD2. V shed 2 bases and J 2 bases; nucleotides not matched to a gene: 4. The germline gives CDR1 ENHRY, CDR2 SYGVKD. This CDR3 spans 16 amino acids. CDR3: CAISEGLAGDTDTQYF. CDR3 DNA: TGTGCCATCAGTGAGGGGCTAGCGGGGGACACAGATACGCAGTATTTT.